This T cell receptor beta chain was sequenced for a study of T cells in Graves' hyperthyroidism and ophthalmopathy. Amplified TCR beta CDR3 regions came from RNA transcripts. During a first-round RT-PCR of the TCR CDR3, the HTBI primer set was used. MiXCR, applied by TCRdb to the multiplex PCR reads, yields one record per CDR3 protein. Among approximately 430,000 distinct CDR3 sequences listed, roughly 14% were seen once. Germline CDR1 and CDR2: ENHRY and SYGVKD. This CDR3 has 16 residues. Trimming took 2 bases from V and 2 from J, leaving 16 bases between them. The clonotype was recovered from a woman aged 18 to 35 with Graves' hyperthyroidism. The chain employs TRBV10-3 and TRBJ2-7; D unresolved. Sequencing input: blood. As DNA, the CDR3 is TGTGCCATCAGTGAGCCCGGAGCGCAGCTGGCCTACGAGCAGTACTTC. Its protein is CAISEPGAQLAYEQYF.